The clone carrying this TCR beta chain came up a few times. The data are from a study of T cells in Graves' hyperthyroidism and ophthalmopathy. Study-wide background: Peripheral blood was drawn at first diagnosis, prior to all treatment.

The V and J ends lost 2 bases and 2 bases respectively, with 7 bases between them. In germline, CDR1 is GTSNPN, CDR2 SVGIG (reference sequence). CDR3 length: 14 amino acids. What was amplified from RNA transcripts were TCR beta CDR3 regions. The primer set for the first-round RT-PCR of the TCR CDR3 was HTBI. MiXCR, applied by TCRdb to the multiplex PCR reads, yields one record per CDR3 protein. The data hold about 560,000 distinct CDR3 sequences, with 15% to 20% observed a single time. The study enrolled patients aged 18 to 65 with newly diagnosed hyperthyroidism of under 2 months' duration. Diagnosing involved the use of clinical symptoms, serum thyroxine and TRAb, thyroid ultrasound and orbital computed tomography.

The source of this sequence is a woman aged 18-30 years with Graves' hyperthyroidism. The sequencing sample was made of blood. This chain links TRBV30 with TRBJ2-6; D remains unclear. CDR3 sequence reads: CAWSTWPGANVLTF. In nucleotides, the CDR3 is TGTGCCTGGAGTACCTGGCCTGGGGCCAACGTCCTGACTTTC.